A selection of T cell receptor beta chains follows, all from one sample in a study of sequential checkpoint blockade in melanoma. The assay was immunoSEQ multiplex PCR, and TCRdb's table has in-frame clones only and misses some. The sample has tens of thousands of clones; 80% to 90% are singletons. The sample was CD8+ T cells sorted from blood (inferred from file names), taken from a patient given nivolumab and ipilimumab in sequence. The receptors shown here come from a human donor with melanoma. The conserved cysteine and the conserved F or W are not part of the CDR3 here. The D gene is left open where the match is weak. Not every row has a clone size; where given, it reads once, few, many or a size class.

d_gene,abundance,v_gene,j_gene,CDR3aa
NA,NA,TRBV19,TRBJ2-1,ASTATRDYNEQF
NA,NA,TRBV30,TRBJ2-7,AWNLGLPYEQY
NA,NA,TRBV27,TRBJ2-7,ASTLRAGQSYEQY
NA,NA,TRBV10-1,TRBJ2-3,ASSLGQSTDTQY
NA,few,TRBV6-1,TRBJ2-2,AIHREHTGELF
TRBD2,NA,TRBV4-1,TRBJ2-7,ASSLSGRATHEQY
TRBD1,NA,TRBV19,TRBJ2-7,ASSIADRGRYEQY
TRBD1,NA,TRBV19,TRBJ1-5,ASRADRVGNQPQH
TRBD2,few,TRBV6-5,TRBJ2-1,ASSYGSGGALNEQF
NA,NA,TRBV5-6,TRBJ1-5,ASSWGGGAFSNQPQH
TRBD2,large,TRBV2,TRBJ2-1,ASLGLAGGFGNEQF
TRBD1,NA,TRBV9,TRBJ1-2,ASSNGWTGDYGYT
TRBD2,NA,TRBV10-3,TRBJ2-1,AISVASGMSDEQF
NA,NA,TRBV6-8,TRBJ2-7,ASSGRGSSYEQY
NA,NA,TRBV19,TRBJ1-4,ASSIGDEKLF
NA,NA,TRBV7-8,TRBJ2-2,ASSKIGDIPDLYTGELF
NA,NA,TRBV6-4,TRBJ1-1,ASSETEMNTEAF
TRBD2,NA,TRBV5-6,TRBJ2-5,ASSLLAGEFQETQY
TRBD2,once,TRBV5-3,TRBJ2-1,ARSSGLAGCPYNEQF
NA,NA,TRBV5-5,TRBJ1-2,ASSKGVRYGYT
TRBD2,NA,TRBV6-4,TRBJ2-1,ASSNLAGDYNEQF
TRBD2,NA,TRBV5-6,TRBJ2-5,ASSALPGLAIDFQETQY
NA,NA,TRBV6-5,TRBJ1-3,ASSYSGAGNTIY
TRBD1,NA,TRBV5-3,TRBJ2-7,ARSPAGTANREQY
TRBD1,NA,TRBV28,TRBJ1-2,ASSLYRGGGYT
NA,NA,TRBV10-3,TRBJ2-5,AISEPDREVETQY
TRBD2,NA,TRBV4-1,TRBJ2-1,ASSQRTSGGSYNEQF
NA,NA,TRBV25-1,TRBJ1-1,ASSEFGYTEAF
TRBD2,once,TRBV5-6,TRBJ2-7,ASSSSGIVYEQY
NA,NA,TRBV9,TRBJ2-7,ASSPRDFSVHEQY
TRBD2,NA,TRBV4-3,TRBJ2-3,ASSQDLRASGDGDTQY
TRBD1,few,TRBV6-1,TRBJ1-2,ASSPGTGGLVGYT
TRBD2,few,TRBV7-3,TRBJ2-1,ASSLRSGLAGIYNEQF
TRBD2,NA,TRBV4-3,TRBJ2-2,ASSQDSGGMNTGELF
TRBD1,once,TRBV7-7,TRBJ2-7,ASSWDRGDEQY
NA,NA,TRBV6-1,TRBJ1-5,ASSEWGVNQPQH
TRBD2,NA,TRBV5-1,TRBJ2-3,ASSILGTSGSIYTQY
TRBD2,NA,TRBV19,TRBJ2-3,ASSIGRLAVGDTQY
NA,NA,TRBV27,TRBJ1-5,ASSWTPYSNQPQH
NA,NA,TRBV18,TRBJ1-2,ASSPGAGPYGYT
TRBD1,NA,TRBV5-1,TRBJ2-7,ASSLGDRGRPYEQY
NA,NA,TRBV11-2,TRBJ2-5,ASSPRYGPRETQY
NA,NA,TRBV10-2,TRBJ1-1,ASSEWQVDTEAF
NA,NA,TRBV13,TRBJ2-7,ASSQRDINYEQY
TRBD2,NA,TRBV13,TRBJ2-1,ASSSGLGNEQF
NA,NA,TRBV23-1,TRBJ2-7,ASSQAETGAPYEQY
NA,once,TRBV21-1,TRBJ2-7,ASTYRYRAYEQY
NA,NA,TRBV4-1,TRBJ2-5,ASSLRPHRQTQETQY
TRBD1,NA,TRBV7-2,TRBJ1-5,ASSPARTGGLQPQH
TRBD1,NA,TRBV11-2,TRBJ1-3,ASSFDRDSGNTIY
NA,NA,TRBV7-9,TRBJ2-7,ASSPTGSYEQY
TRBD2,NA,TRBV9,TRBJ2-1,ASSVYSSGSPSPF
NA,NA,TRBV6-1,TRBJ2-6,ASSDGTFVANVLT
NA,NA,TRBV2,TRBJ1-4,ASNDSPGLLNEKLF
NA,NA,TRBV10-3,TRBJ2-1,AISDRSASYNEQF
TRBD1,NA,TRBV5-4,TRBJ1-2,ASSLGQGGVYGYT